This paragraph reports one TCR beta chain. Its antigen is currently unknown. This record comes from a study of long-term antiretroviral therapy in people with HIV. Overall study context: It was about a decade before the 2015 immediate-ART recommendation that the earliest samples were taken. Study-level findings and limits: CDR3 lengths in HIV samples spanned a narrower range than controls. Pre-ART clonal expansion yielded clones that dominated the repertoire at all time points.

The immunoSEQ assay was v3.0, run at survey level. The sequencing target was about 35,000-55,000 T-cell genomes per sample. The table came from immunoSEQ multiplex PCR; TCRdb's copy has only in-frame clones and leaves some out. The data contain fewer than 55,000 clones, 90% to 95% of them seen just once; the ten biggest clones take up about 3%. The CDR3 is made up of 18 amino acids. Trimming cost V 3 bases and J 3 bases, with 23 bases left between them. Germline V gives CDR1 SGHDN, CDR2 FVKESK. The clonotype was recovered from a woman in her forties or fifties with HIV. The chain has TRBV14 and TRBJ1-1, with a tentative D call TRBD1 (5 bases). The specimen comprised unsorted PBMCs, sampled 3.7 years after starting antiretroviral therapy. The CDR3 DNA reads as TGTGCCAGCAGCCAGAGGGACCTTGTGAACAGCTCGGACACTGAAGCTTTCTTT. This codes for CASSQRDLVNSSDTEAFF.